The 26 T cell receptor beta chains below were found in one sample sequenced in a study of beta chain features in type 1 diabetes. All of the isolated RNA was reverse transcribed, so expressed TCRB transcripts were sequenced. The table came from immunoSEQ multiplex PCR; TCRdb's copy has only in-frame clones and leaves some out. The sample yields 450,000 to 550,000 clones, approximately 28% seen once. Specimen: naive CD4+ T cells from blood. The receptors stem from a man aged 18 to 35 in good health.

This chain uses TRBV27 with TRBJ2-5, with D unclear. Trimming removed 6 bases from V and 5 bases from J, with 13 bases in between. Germline V gives CDR1 MNHEY, CDR2 SMNVEV (reference sequence). CDR3 length: 13 amino acids. The DNA of the CDR3 is TGTGCCAGCAGATGGTTGGGCAGCGAGACCCAGTACTTC. It codes for CASRWLGSETQYF.

The chain combines TRBV10-3 with TRBJ2-3, with TRBD2 identical over 7 bases. This CDR3 comprises 13 residues. The V gene's germline CDR1 is ENHRY and CDR2 SYGVKD. V lost 7 bases to trimming and J lost 4 bases; unmatched junction nucleotides: 5. Here the CDR3 reads CAIMAGVADTQYF. CDR3 DNA sequence: TGTGCCATCATGGCGGGAGTGGCAGATACGCAGTATTTT.

V usage is TRBV19 and J usage is TRBJ2-6, with 9 positions matching TRBD1. Germline values: CDR1 LNHDA, CDR2 SQIVND (reference sequence). This CDR3 contains 16 residues. The V gene end was trimmed by 5 bases and the J gene end by 2 bases; junction bases not matched to a gene: 4. The CDR3 DNA follows: TGTGCCAGTAGTCCCAGGGACAGGGCTGGGGCCAACGTCCTGACTTTC. Protein: CASSPRDRAGANVLTF.

This clone was found a few times. V is TRBV15 and J is TRBJ2-1, with TRBD2 matching over 12 bases. CDR1 and CDR2 from the germline V gene are LNHNV and YYDKDF (reference sequence). Trimming at V came to 0 bases and at J to 5 bases, leaving 5 bases not matched to a gene. The CDR3 sequence is 17 residues long. The CDR3 DNA reads as TGTGCCACCAGCAGAGATCTAGCGGGAGGGCCGCACAATGAGCAGTTCTTC. Translation: CATSRDLAGGPHNEQFF.

The V gene is TRBV18, the J gene TRBJ2-7; D remains ambiguous. The CDR3 is 14 amino acids. The V gene's germline CDR1 is KGHSH and CDR2 LQKENI. V was pared by 1 base and J by 3 bases, with 10 bases between. CDR3 residues: CASSPQDGYYEQYF. CDR3 nucleotides: TGTGCCAGCTCACCACAGGACGGATACTACGAGCAGTACTTC.

J is TRBJ2-1 and V is TRBV2; TRBD2 matches 8 bases. From germline, CDR1 is SNHLY and CDR2 FYNNEI. CDR3 length: 14 amino acids. V trimming: 1 base; J trimming: 6 bases; junction bases outside the gene matches: 2. In DNA form, the CDR3 reads TGTGCCAGCAGTGAAGATACTAGCGGCAATGAGCAGTTCTTC. Translation: CASSEDTSGNEQFF. The variable domain in full, with the rest retrieved from reference TRBV2 and TRBJ2-1, is EPEVTQTPSHQVTQMGQEVILRCVPISNHLYFYWYRQILGQKVEFLVSFYNNEISEKSEIFDDQFSVERPDGSNFTLKIRSTKLEDSAMYFCASSEDTSGNEQFFGPGTRLTVL.

This clone has just a few counts. This chain uses TRBV18 with TRBJ2-1, with D possibly called TRBD1 or TRBD2 (6 bases each). The CDR3 is made up of 13 amino acids. V shed 4 bases and J shed 8 bases, with 12 bases lying between them. Germline V gene data show CDR1 as KGHSH and CDR2 as LQKENI. The CDR3 coding sequence is TGTGCCAGCTCACAAGACAGGAGGGATGAGCAGTTCTTC. Its translation: CASSQDRRDEQFF. Based on the CDR3 plus reference TRBV18 and TRBJ2-1, the full variable domain is NAGVMQNPRHLVRRRGQEARLRCSPMKGHSHVYWYRQLPEEGLKFMVYLQKENIIDESGMPKERFSAEFPKEGPSILRIQQVVRGDSAAYFCASSQDRRDEQFFGPGTRLTVL.

V is TRBV5-1 and J is TRBJ2-1; 8 bases are a match to TRBD2. Germline V gives CDR1 SGHRS, CDR2 YFSETQ. After removal of 3 bases from V and 0 bases from J, the junction contained 5 bases not matched to a gene. CDR3 size: 16 residues. CDR3 sequence reads: CASSYTSGGSYNEQFF. The CDR3 DNA reads TGCGCCAGCAGCTACACTAGCGGAGGCTCCTACAATGAGCAGTTCTTC.

In regard to this clone: This sample also contains other DNA sequences that code for the same CDR3. The chain uses TRBV7-2 and TRBJ2-1, with 11 bases identical to TRBD2. The CDR3 covers 16 residues. J lost 0 bases, V lost 3 bases, and 1 base had no gene match. Germline-derived CDR1 and CDR2 are SGHTA and FQGNSA. DNA of the CDR3: TGTGCCAGCAGCTTGGGACTAGCGGCCTCCTACAATGAGCAGTTCTTC. This gives the protein CASSLGLAASYNEQFF. The variable domain in full, with the rest retrieved from reference TRBV7-2 and TRBJ2-1, is GAGVSQSPSNKVTEKGKDVELRCDPISGHTALYWYRQSLGQGLEFLIYFQGNSAPDKSGLPSDRFSAERTGGSVSTLTIQRTQQEDSAVYLCASSLGLAASYNEQFFGPGTRLTVL.

This clone appeared a few times. The chain is built from TRBV5-1 and TRBJ2-3, with D hard to call. This CDR3 is built from 15 residues. V was pared by 0 bases and J by 0 bases, with 8 bases between. The germline CDR1 and CDR2 sequences are SGHRS and YFSETQ. The CDR3 reads CASSLESRSTDTQYF. CDR3 DNA sequence: TGCGCCAGCAGCTTGGAGTCCCGCAGCACAGATACGCAGTATTTT.

The count of this clone is one. The gene calls are TRBV28 and TRBJ1-5; D remains unclear. Trimming took 6 bases from V and 5 from J, leaving 8 bases between them. In germline, CDR1 is MDHEN, CDR2 SYDVKM. This CDR3 has 12 amino acids. In nucleotides, the CDR3 is TGTGCCAGCAGCATGTTGGATCAGCCCCAGCATTTT. Its translation is CASSMLDQPQHF.

This chain joins TRBV7-9 and TRBJ2-3; D ambiguous. The CDR3 is made up of 14 amino acids. CDR1 is SEHNR and CDR2 is FQNEAQ in the germline V gene (reference sequence). The V end was cut by 2 bases, the J end by 3 bases, with 9 bases between. The CDR3 bases are TGTGCCAGCAGCTTAAGTCTTACTACAGATACGCAGTATTTT. Translation: CASSLSLTTDTQYF.

This clone was found a few times. The CDR3 loop reads CASSLAMFGGEQYF. The CDR3 nucleotides are TGTGCCAGCAGCTTAGCCATGTTTGGGGGCGAGCAGTACTTC. The chain is built from TRBV7-2 and TRBJ2-7; D may correspond to TRBD1 or TRBD2 (5 bases each). Trimming pared 0 bases from V and 6 bases from J, leaving 12 bases between. Germline V gene sequence: CDR1 SGHTA, CDR2 FQGNSA. The CDR3 spans 14 residues.

The chain recombines TRBV2 with TRBJ1-5; D call uncertain. V was cut by 2 bases and J by 3 bases, with 5 bases left in between. The CDR3 has 13 residues. Germline CDR1 and CDR2: SNHLY and FYNNEI. The CDR3 sequence: CASSETNNQPQHF. The CDR3 DNA follows: TGTGCCAGCAGTGAAACTAACAATCAGCCCCAGCATTTT.

The chain carries TRBV25-1 and TRBJ2-5, with D unresolved. This CDR3 is 14 amino acids long. The V gene lost 4 bases and the J gene lost 1 base, with 10 bases spanning the gap. CDR1 is MGHDK and CDR2 is SYGVNS in the germline V gene. In DNA form, the CDR3 reads TGTGCCAGCAGTGGGGCAAACTCCCAAGAGACCCAGTACTTC. It specifies CASSGANSQETQYF. Supplemented by reference TRBV25-1 and TRBJ2-5, the full variable domain reads EADIYQTPRYLVIGTGKKITLECSQTMGHDKMYWYQQDPGMELHLIHYSYGVNSTEKGDLSSESTVSRIRTEHFPLTLESARPSHTSQYLCASSGANSQETQYFGPGTRLLVL.

This clone turned up a few times. The rearrangement links TRBV30 to TRBJ2-7; the D gene is possibly TRBD2 (6 bases). Germline V CDR1 and CDR2: GTSNPN, SVGIG (reference sequence). V lost 4 bases, J lost 3 bases, and 13 bases lay in between. CDR3 size: 13 residues. Here the CDR3 reads CAWTGGSIYEQYF. CDR3 sequence (DNA): TGTGCCTGGACCGGGGGATCTATCTACGAGCAGTACTTC.

On this clone itself: Additional DNA sequences in this sample encode the identical CDR3. The J gene is TRBJ2-1, the V gene TRBV19; D is uncertain. Between the trimmed V and J ends, which lost 4 bases and 0 bases, there was a span of 7 bases. The germline CDR1 and CDR2 sequences are LNHDA and SQIVND (reference sequence). The CDR3 totals 14 residues. DNA for the CDR3: TGTGCCAGTAGTACGGGTTCCTCCTACAATGAGCAGTTCTTC. It encodes CASSTGSSYNEQFF.

This chain links TRBV7-2 with TRBJ2-4, with unresolved D. V lost 1 base and J 5 bases, leaving 15 bases between the germline ends. The CDR3 runs 16 residues. Germline V gene sequence: CDR1 SGHTA, CDR2 FQGNSA. The chain's CDR3 is CASSLGITPGENIQYF. DNA for the CDR3: TGTGCCAGCAGCTTAGGAATAACTCCGGGTGAAAACATTCAGTACTTC.

The table lists this clone with a few counts. The chain joins TRBV4-3 to TRBJ2-3; 7 bases are shared with TRBD2. The junction had 3 bases not matched to a gene; V was cut back by 4 bases and J by 5 bases. The CDR3 extends over 13 amino acids. CDR1 LGHNA and CDR2 YSLEER come from the germline V gene. The CDR3 reads CASSPRGGDTQYF. The CDR3 DNA sequence: TGCGCCAGCAGCCCCCGCGGGGGAGATACGCAGTATTTT.

This chain joins TRBV2 and TRBJ2-1; maybe TRBD2 (5 bases). Germline V CDR1 and CDR2: SNHLY, FYNNEI. Trimming removed 10 bases at V and 7 bases at J, with 17 bases between. There are 13 residues in the CDR3. The CDR3 sequence is CATGQEVWNEQFF. CDR3 DNA sequence: TGTGCCACAGGCCAGGAGGTGTGGAATGAGCAGTTCTTC.

Comment on this clone: Other DNA sequences in the sample encode the same CDR3. The gene calls are TRBV9 and TRBJ2-3; the D is unclear. V gave up 0 bases and J gave up 0 bases, with 8 bases separating them. The CDR3 spans 15 residues. The germline V gene has CDR1 SGDLS and CDR2 YYNGEE. CDR3: CASSVEAGSTDTQYF. The CDR3 DNA reads as TGTGCCAGCAGCGTAGAGGCAGGTAGCACAGATACGCAGTATTTT. The entire variable domain, with the rest obtained from reference TRBV9 and TRBJ2-3, is as follows: DSGVTQTPKHLITATGQRVTLRCSPRSGDLSVYWYQQSLDQGLQFLIQYYNGEERAKGNILERFSAQQFPDLHSELNLSSLELGDSALYFCASSVEAGSTDTQYFGPGTRLTVL.

This clone was seen more than once but under ten times. The chain recombines TRBV6-5 with TRBJ1-2, with D uncertain. The V end was cut by 0 bases, the J end by 6 bases, with 8 bases between. Germline loops: CDR1 MNHEY, CDR2 SVGAGI. This CDR3 spans 13 amino acids. As DNA, the CDR3 is TGTGCCAGCAGTTACTCAGGGAGCCATGGCTACACCTTC. Translation: CASSYSGSHGYTF.

The chain joins TRBV4-1 to TRBJ2-5; 12 nucleotides align to TRBD1. From germline, CDR1 is MGHRA and CDR2 YSYEKL. The CDR3 is 18 residues long. After removal of 0 bases from V and 4 bases from J, the junction contained 9 bases not matched to a gene. In DNA, the CDR3 is TGCGCCAGCAGCCAAGACGGGACAGGGGGCGCAGGGGCAGAGACCCAGTACTTC. It encodes CASSQDGTGGAGAETQYF.

V is TRBV25-1 and J is TRBJ2-1, with a possible D match to TRBD1 (6 bases). Per the germline V gene, CDR1 is MGHDK and CDR2 is SYGVNS. Trimming took 8 bases from V and 11 from J, leaving 25 bases between them. The length of the CDR3 is 15 residues. In nucleotides, the CDR3 is TGTGCCAGCCAACCCAGGGATGTTCAGGGGCAAAAGCAGTTCTTC. It translates to CASQPRDVQGQKQFF.

This clone came up a few times. V is TRBV9 and J is TRBJ1-2; D remains ambiguous. This CDR3 is 13 amino acids long. Per germline, CDR1 SGDLS and CDR2 YYNGEE. With 0 bases removed from V and 10 bases from J, the gap between germline ends came to 13 bases. CDR3 nucleotides: TGTGCCAGCAGCGTAGGGACGGATATCGCCTACACCTTC. It is translated as CASSVGTDIAYTF.

This chain joins TRBV15 and TRBJ2-3; D remains ambiguous. The CDR3 sequence is 17 residues long. The germline V gene has CDR1 LNHNV and CDR2 YYDKDF (reference sequence). Trimming removed 3 bases at V and 3 bases at J, with 19 bases between. The CDR3 loop reads CATSRVGGHPITDTQYF. The CDR3, as DNA: TGTGCCACCAGCAGGGTGGGCGGCCATCCAATAACAGATACGCAGTATTTT.